The next 32 T cell receptor beta chains were all read from a single sample in a study of blood T cell repertoires in COVID-19. Method: immunoSEQ multiplex PCR; TCRdb's copy keeps in-frame clones and lacks some. The sample records under 250,000 clones, about 86% being singletons. Specimen: peripheral blood. Receptors were obtained from a man aged 40-50 years with active or convalescent COVID-19.

The chain couples TRBV7-3 to TRBJ1-5; D remains ambiguous. CDR1 is SGHTA and CDR2 is FQGTGA in the germline V gene. The CDR3 has 15 residues. V lost 3 bases, J lost 4 bases, and 13 bases lay in between. The CDR3 loop is CASSFGGEENQPQHF. The CDR3 coding sequence is TGTGCCAGCAGCTTCGGCGGGGAGGAGAATCAGCCCCAGCATTTT. Full variable domain (rest looked up from reference TRBV7-3 and TRBJ1-5): GAGVSQTPSNKVTEKGKYVELRCDPISGHTALYWYRQSLGQGPEFLIYFQGTGAADDSGLPNDRFFAVRPEGSVSTLKIQRTERGDSAVYLCASSFGGEENQPQHFGDGTRLSIL.

The rearrangement uses TRBV27 and TRBJ2-5, with 10 bases aligning to TRBD1. Germline V gene lookup returns CDR1 MNHEY and CDR2 SMNVEV (reference sequence). The length of the CDR3 is 14 residues. Trimming at V came to 8 bases and at J to 5 bases, leaving 8 bases not matched to a gene. The CDR3 DNA sequence: TGTGCCAGCGTTGGGACAGGGGAAACGGAGACCCAGTACTTC. As protein: CASVGTGETETQYF.

Many counts were recorded for this clone. The CDR3 nucleotides read TGTGCCAGCAGCTTTTGGCATATGCCCGGGGAGCTGTTTTTT. This gives the protein CASSFWHMPGELFF. The rearrangement uses TRBV5-4 and TRBJ2-2; D not certain. Germline CDR1 and CDR2: SGHNT and YYREEE (reference sequence). V lost 2 bases and J lost 6, with 11 bases in between. The CDR3 contains 14 residues.

The chain combines TRBV24-1 with TRBJ1-5; D perhaps matches TRBD1 (5 bases). V gave up 4 bases and J gave up 1 base, with 10 bases separating them. The CDR3 runs 15 residues. Germline V lookup: CDR1 KGHDR, CDR2 SFDVKD. This CDR3 is CATSEGGLSNQPQHF. The CDR3, as DNA: TGTGCCACCAGTGAGGGGGGGTTGAGCAATCAGCCCCAGCATTTT.

The CDR3 DNA sequence: TGTGCCAGTAGTATTCAGCGGGGCGCCTACGAGCAGTACTTC. Translating gives CASSIQRGAYEQYF. This chain connects TRBV19 to TRBJ2-7, with 7 nucleotides matching TRBD2. The CDR3 spans 14 residues. CDR1 is LNHDA, CDR2 SQIVND, per germline (reference sequence). J was trimmed by 2 bases and V by 3 bases; bases with no gene match: 4.

The V gene is TRBV2, the J gene TRBJ1-1; D not resolved. CDR1 and CDR2 from the germline V gene are SNHLY and FYNNEI. Trimming cost V 0 bases and J 5 bases, with 10 bases left between them. The CDR3 is 14 amino acids. This chain's CDR3 is CASSEAGRKTEAFF. In nucleotides, the CDR3 is TGTGCCAGCAGTGAAGCAGGGAGAAAGACTGAAGCTTTCTTT. Complete variable domain (other parts from reference TRBV2 and TRBJ1-1): EPEVTQTPSHQVTQMGQEVILRCVPISNHLYFYWYRQILGQKVEFLVSFYNNEISEKSEIFDDQFSVERPDGSNFTLKIRSTKLEDSAMYFCASSEAGRKTEAFFGQGTRLTVV.

The rearrangement joins TRBV2 to TRBJ2-5; TRBD2 aligns across 12 bases. The CDR3 sequence is 14 residues long. Per the germline V gene, CDR1 is SNHLY and CDR2 is FYNNEI. With 6 bases clipped from V and 5 bases from J, the junction kept 4 bases outside the gene matches. The CDR3 loop is CASSASGGEETQYF. The CDR3 bases are TGTGCCAGCAGCGCTAGCGGGGGGGAGGAGACCCAGTACTTC.

This clone occurred once. CDR3 sequence: CAITPGQGVGELFF. CDR3 nucleotide sequence: TGTGCCATCACTCCGGGACAGGGGGTAGGGGAGCTGTTTTTT. The V call is TRBV10-3, the J call TRBJ2-2; 11 bases are a match to TRBD1. The CDR3 consists of 14 residues. V lost 7 bases and J lost 8; bases outside the gene matches: 6. Looked up from germline, CDR1 is ENHRY and CDR2 is SYGVKD.

The chain links TRBV5-1 to TRBJ1-2; possibly TRBD1 for D (6 bases). Per the germline V gene, CDR1 is SGHRS and CDR2 is YFSETQ. V lost 2 bases and J 2 bases, leaving 10 bases between the germline ends. The CDR3 has 14 residues. The CDR3: CASSFGTTNYGYTF. The CDR3 DNA follows: TGCGCCAGCAGCTTTGGGACAACCAACTATGGCTACACCTTC.

In nucleotides, the CDR3 is TGTGCCAGCAGCTGGGCAGCGGATCCCTACGAGCAGTACTTC. This sequence encodes CASSWAADPYEQYF. The chain recombines TRBV5-4 with TRBJ2-7, with a tentative D call TRBD2 (5 bases). The CDR3 is 14 amino acids. Trimming pared 3 bases from V and 2 bases from J, leaving 12 bases between. CDR1 and CDR2 from the germline V gene are SGHNT and YYREEE (reference sequence).

This clone has just one count. The V and J genes are TRBV27 and TRBJ2-5; 10 positions agree with TRBD1. This CDR3 contains 15 residues. Per the germline V gene, CDR1 is MNHEY and CDR2 is SMNVEV (reference sequence). V lost 4 bases to trimming and J lost 5 bases; unmatched junction nucleotides: 7. CDR3 loop: CASSSPTGGGETQYF. Written as DNA, the CDR3 is TGTGCCAGCAGTTCTCCGACAGGGGGCGGGGAGACCCAGTACTTC.

The CDR3 DNA is TGTGCCAGCAGCCGGGACAGGGACTCCTACAATGAGCAGTTCTTC. It encodes CASSRDRDSYNEQFF. The genes are TRBV7-2 and TRBJ2-1, with 9 bases that match TRBD1. The germline gives CDR1 SGHTA, CDR2 FQGNSA. The V segment lost 5 bases and the J segment 0 bases; nucleotides outside the gene matches: 2. CDR3 size: 15 residues.

This clone was seen once. The chain joins TRBV15 to TRBJ2-5, with a possible D match to TRBD1 (6 bases). The germline V gene encodes CDR1 LNHNV and CDR2 YYDKDF (reference sequence). This CDR3 region has 18 residues. The germline V and J ends were trimmed by 1 base and 5 bases, with 23 bases remaining between them. The CDR3 is CATSRGGRDASRWETQYF. CDR3 coding DNA: TGTGCCACCAGCAGAGGGGGGCGAGACGCCTCCAGATGGGAGACCCAGTACTTC.

J is TRBJ2-7 and V is TRBV14, with D perhaps matching TRBD1 (5 bases). CDR1 and CDR2 (germline): SGHDN, FVKESK. Trimming removed 4 bases from V and 2 bases from J, with 9 bases in between. This CDR3 comprises 13 residues. This CDR3 is CASSPGSPYEQYF. CDR3 in DNA: TGTGCCAGCAGCCCAGGGTCACCCTACGAGCAGTACTTC.

The genes are TRBV19 and TRBJ1-3; 12 bases are shared with TRBD1. The CDR3 is 17 amino acids. The V segment lost 7 bases and the J segment 0 bases; nucleotides outside the gene matches: 7. The germline V gene encodes CDR1 LNHDA and CDR2 SQIVND (reference sequence). The DNA of the CDR3 is TGTGCCAGTATTCAGGGACAGGGGGCCTACTCTGGAAACACCATATATTTT. Translated, it gives CASIQGQGAYSGNTIYF. The variable domain in full, with the rest retrieved from reference TRBV19 and TRBJ1-3, is DGGITQSPKYLFRKEGQNVTLSCEQNLNHDAMYWYRQDPGQGLRLIYYSQIVNDFQKGDIAEGYSVSREKKESFPLTVTSAQKNPTAFYLCASIQGQGAYSGNTIYFGEGSWLTVV.

The J gene is TRBJ2-7, the V gene TRBV24-1; D possibly corresponds to TRBD1 (6 bases). Germline assignment: CDR1 KGHDR and CDR2 SFDVKD. The ends were cut back, 4 bases at V and 7 bases at J, with 16 bases in the middle. The CDR3 is made up of 14 amino acids. CDR3 coding DNA: TGTGCCACCAGTGACACACAGGGAATTGGAGAGCAGTACTTC. It encodes CATSDTQGIGEQYF.

The rearrangement links TRBV7-3 to TRBJ2-7; TRBD1 matches 11 bases. V dropped 4 bases and J dropped 6; count of bases not matched to a gene: 5. The CDR3 is 14 residues long. The germline V gene encodes CDR1 SGHTA and CDR2 FQGTGA. The CDR3 DNA sequence: TGTGCCAGCAGCTCTGGGACAGGGGGTGTCGAGCAGTACTTC. Translated: CASSSGTGGVEQYF.

The genes are TRBV11-3 and TRBJ1-2; 9 positions match TRBD1. Germline loops: CDR1 SGHNT, CDR2 YENEEA. The CDR3 covers 14 residues. The V segment lost 5 bases and the J segment 7 bases; nucleotides outside the gene matches: 8. The CDR3 sequence is CASSEQGARRGYTF. The CDR3 region has the DNA TGTGCCAGCAGCGAACAGGGGGCGCGTCGTGGCTACACCTTC.

This clone came up a few times. The chain links TRBV27 to TRBJ2-7; 10 nucleotides agree with TRBD2. V shed 5 bases and J 12 bases; nucleotides not matched to a gene: 13. CDR1 and CDR2 from the germline V gene are MNHEY and SMNVEV (reference sequence). CDR3 length equals 14 residues. CDR3 region: CASSTSGLALGRYF. As DNA, the CDR3 is TGTGCCAGCAGTACCTCGGGACTAGCGTTGGGCAGGTACTTC.

V and J are TRBV5-1 and TRBJ1-5; no definite D call. Looked up from germline, CDR1 is SGHRS and CDR2 is YFSETQ. The CDR3 spans 9 residues. Trimming took 10 bases from V and 9 from J, leaving 8 bases between them. The CDR3 sequence is CARAPPQHF. In DNA form, the CDR3 reads TGCGCCCGCGCGCCGCCCCAGCATTTT.

This clone turned up a few times. The chain employs TRBV10-3 and TRBJ1-1; 8 nucleotides match TRBD1. From germline, CDR1 is ENHRY and CDR2 SYGVKD. This CDR3 region has 14 residues. With V trimmed by 5 bases and J by 1 base, 3 bases remained unmatched. CDR3 coding DNA: TGTGCCATCAGTCTGGACAGGGAGAACACTGAAGCTTTCTTT. Its protein product is CAISLDRENTEAFF.

The chain uses TRBV7-8 and TRBJ1-4; 7 bases fit TRBD1. CDR3 size: 17 residues. J gave up 0 bases and V 6 bases, and 10 bases lay outside the gene matches. Germline V gives CDR1 SGHVS, CDR2 FQNEAQ. The CDR3 loop reads CASRQTGLVATNEKLFF. In DNA, the CDR3 is TGTGCCAGCAGACAGACAGGGCTAGTTGCAACTAATGAAAAACTGTTTTTT.

This clone has a handful of counts. The chain recombines TRBV21-1 with TRBJ2-7; TRBD1, the table's D call, was not compared with the DNA. TRBV21-1 is designated a pseudogene. CDR3 size: 16 residues. CDR3 residues: CASSKNDRSLSYEQYF. The CDR3 nucleotides are TGTGCCAGCAGCAAAAACGACAGGAGCTTGTCCTACGAGCAGTACTTC.

The chain has TRBV11-3 and TRBJ2-7; 7 bases are shared with TRBD2. The CDR3 spans 14 residues. Germline loops: CDR1 SGHNT, CDR2 YENEEA. Trimming cost V 6 bases and J 3 bases; bases outside gene matches: 8. The CDR3 region has the DNA TGTGCCAGCAGTGAGGGAGGGTCGAACTACGAGCAGTACTTC. This codes for CASSEGGSNYEQYF.

CDR3 coding DNA: TGTGCCAGCTCTCCCGGGACAGGGAGAATCGAGACCCAGTACTTC. Amino acid sequence: CASSPGTGRIETQYF. The V and J genes are TRBV18 and TRBJ2-5, with 9 bases aligning to TRBD1. V was pared by 6 bases and J by 5 bases, with 10 bases of the junction left unmatched. Per the germline V gene, CDR1 is KGHSH and CDR2 is LQKENI. CDR3 length equals 15 residues.

This clone was counted once. The chain joins TRBV7-9 to TRBJ1-1; D possibly corresponds to TRBD1 (5 bases). This CDR3 spans 15 amino acids. Germline V gene lookup returns CDR1 SEHNR and CDR2 FQNEAQ (reference sequence). V shed 2 bases and J shed 8 bases, with 18 bases lying between them. CDR3 nucleotides: TGTGCCAGCAGCTTATGGGATCCTCTCCGGGGGGAAGCTTTCTTT. This encodes CASSLWDPLRGEAFF.

The chain uses TRBV24-1 and TRBJ2-3, with 10 positions matching TRBD2. The germline gives CDR1 KGHDR, CDR2 SFDVKD. V lost 5 bases to trimming and J lost 2 bases; unmatched junction nucleotides: 6. This CDR3 comprises 16 residues. CDR3 protein: CATSAPSGRATDTQYF. The CDR3 nucleotides read TGTGCCACCAGTGCCCCAAGCGGGAGGGCCACAGATACGCAGTATTTT.

A few counts support this clone. V is TRBV18 and J is TRBJ1-2; D unclear. The germline CDR1 and CDR2 sequences are KGHSH and LQKENI. Trimming removed 5 bases at V and 4 bases at J, with 11 bases between. The CDR3 contains 13 residues. The CDR3 is CASSEHSRYGYTF. The DNA of the CDR3 is TGTGCCAGCTCAGAGCACAGCCGCTATGGCTACACCTTC. The whole variable domain, remainder taken from reference TRBV18 and TRBJ1-2, is NAGVMQNPRHLVRRRGQEARLRCSPMKGHSHVYWYRQLPEEGLKFMVYLQKENIIDESGMPKERFSAEFPKEGPSILRIQQVVRGDSAAYFCASSEHSRYGYTFGSGTRLTVV.

J is TRBJ1-2 and V is TRBV18; 12 bases line up with TRBD1. This CDR3 has 14 residues. Germline V gives CDR1 KGHSH, CDR2 LQKENI. Trimming cost V 3 bases and J 8 bases; bases outside gene matches: 4. CDR3 DNA: TGTGCCAGCTCACCGGGACAGGGGGCGAAGGGCTACACCTTC. This codes for CASSPGQGAKGYTF.

The chain recombines TRBV11-3 with TRBJ2-5, with D perhaps matching TRBD2 (6 bases). Germline CDR1 SGHNT, CDR2 YENEEA. This CDR3 is built from 14 residues. Deletions cut 5 bases from V and 7 bases from J, with 17 bases between. CDR3 loop: CASSISRVAVTQYF. The CDR3 bases are TGTGCCAGCAGCATATCCAGGGTAGCGGTGACCCAGTACTTC.

This clone was seen just once. This chain joins TRBV11-3 and TRBJ2-2; TRBD2 agrees at 16 bases. There are 20 residues in the CDR3. Germline CDR1 and CDR2: SGHNT and YENEEA. Trimming removed 5 bases from V and 6 bases from J; junction bases left unmatched: 15. CDR3 DNA: TGTGCCAGCAGCCACCCCCCGGGACTAGCGGGAGGGCCTGAGGCCGGGGAGCTGTTTTTT. Translation gives CASSHPPGLAGGPEAGELFF.

The V gene is TRBV7-9, the J gene TRBJ2-7; D ambiguous. This CDR3 has 13 residues. Deletions cut 5 bases from V and 2 bases from J, with 10 bases between. The germline CDR1 and CDR2 sequences are SEHNR and FQNEAQ (reference sequence). The CDR3 nucleotides are TGTGCCAGCAGCCCGACTGGAACCTACGAGCAGTACTTC. Amino acids: CASSPTGTYEQYF.